This TCR beta chain was obtained from a study of blood T cell repertoires in COVID-19. The germline CDR1 and CDR2 sequences are MNHEY and SVGAGI. V lost 5 bases to trimming and J lost 6 bases; unmatched junction nucleotides: 7. The CDR3 spans 14 residues. TCRdb keeps only in-frame clones here, not all; method: immunoSEQ multiplex PCR. The sample lists around 140,000 clones; 88% were seen once. Patients at the Seattle site were enrolled during active infection and followed longitudinally. The chain has TRBV6-5 and TRBJ1-5; 7 bases map to TRBD1. This clonotype was sampled from a human donor with COVID-19, enrolled during active disease. The donor label of this sample is uncertain. Source material: peripheral blood. The DNA for the CDR3 is TGTGCCAGCAGTCGACAGGGATCAGGTCAGCCCCAGCATTTT. It translates to CASSRQGSGQPQHF.